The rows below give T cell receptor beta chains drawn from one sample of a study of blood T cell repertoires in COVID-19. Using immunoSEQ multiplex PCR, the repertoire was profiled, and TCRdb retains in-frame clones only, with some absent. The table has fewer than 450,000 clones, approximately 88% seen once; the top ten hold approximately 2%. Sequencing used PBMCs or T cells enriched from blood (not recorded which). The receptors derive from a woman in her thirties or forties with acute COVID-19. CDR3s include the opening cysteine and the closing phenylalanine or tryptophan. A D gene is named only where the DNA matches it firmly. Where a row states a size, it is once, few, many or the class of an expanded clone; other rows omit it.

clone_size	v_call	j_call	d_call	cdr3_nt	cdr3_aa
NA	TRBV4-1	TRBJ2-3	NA	TGCGCCAGCAGTCAGAAACCGGGTTCTGCAGATACGCAGTATTTT	CASSQKPGSADTQYF
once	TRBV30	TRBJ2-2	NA	TGTGCCTGGAGTTCAAGGGGTTACACCGGGGAGCTGTTTTTT	CAWSSRGYTGELFF
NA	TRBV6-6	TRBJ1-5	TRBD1	TGTGCCAGCAGAAAGGGACAGTACGATAGCAATCAGCCCCAGCATTTT	CASRKGQYDSNQPQHF
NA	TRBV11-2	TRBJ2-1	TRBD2	TGTGCCAGCAGCCCCCCGGGACTAGTAACTGAGCAGTTCTTC	CASSPPGLVTEQFF
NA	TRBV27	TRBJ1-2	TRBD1	TGTGCCAGCAGTCCGAGGACAGGGGGAGACTATGGCTACACCTTC	CASSPRTGGDYGYTF
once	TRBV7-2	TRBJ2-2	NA	TGTGCCAGCAGCTTAGTTGGACAGACCGGGGAGCTGTTTTTT	CASSLVGQTGELFF
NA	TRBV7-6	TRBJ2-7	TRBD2	TGTGCCAGCAGCTTACGTCCGGGGGGACCCTACGAGCAGTACTTC	CASSLRPGGPYEQYF
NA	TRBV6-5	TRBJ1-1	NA	TGTGCCAGCAGGGGAGTTTACACTGAAGCTTTCTTT	CASRGVYTEAFF
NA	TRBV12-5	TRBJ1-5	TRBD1	TGTGCTAGTGGTCCCGGGACAGGCGCTAGGCCCCAGCATTTT	CASGPGTGARPQHF
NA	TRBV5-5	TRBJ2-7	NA	TGTGCCAGCAGCTTGGCGTGGGGCGGAACCTACGAGCAGTACTTC	CASSLAWGGTYEQYF
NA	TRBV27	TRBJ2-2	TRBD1	TGTGCCAGCAGTCCCTACCCCGGGACAGGGACCGGGGAGCTGTTTTTT	CASSPYPGTGTGELFF
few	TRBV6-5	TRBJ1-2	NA	TGTGCCAGCAGCCGGAGTACGGGACTGGGGTATGGCTACACCTTC	CASSRSTGLGYGYTF
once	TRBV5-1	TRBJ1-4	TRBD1	TGCGCCAGCAGCTTGGCCCAGGGGGCAACTAATGAAAAACTGTTTTTT	CASSLAQGATNEKLFF
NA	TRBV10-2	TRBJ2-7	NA	TGCGCCAGCACCCCGGAAGGGGGTGGCTCCTACGAGCAGTACTTC	CASTPEGGGSYEQYF
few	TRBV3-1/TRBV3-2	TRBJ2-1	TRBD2	TGTGCCAGCAGCCAAGTCCCGCTAGCGGGGGGCCCCTACTCCTACAATGAGCAGTTCTTC	CASSQVPLAGGPYSYNEQFF
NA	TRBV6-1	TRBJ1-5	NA	TGTGCCAGCAGTGACCCCCAGGGAGGACAGCCCCAGCATTTT	CASSDPQGGQPQHF
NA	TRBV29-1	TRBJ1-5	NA	TGCAGCGTTGAGGAGGGTGAGGGTCAGCCCCAGCATTTT	CSVEEGEGQPQHF
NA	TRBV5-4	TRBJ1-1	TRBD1	TGTGCCAGCAACCCGGGACAGGGAGGATGGACTGAAGCTTTCTTT	CASNPGQGGWTEAFF
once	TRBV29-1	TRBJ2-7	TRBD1	TGCAGCGTTGAAACTTTGTGGGACAGCGAAGACTACGAGCAGTACTTC	CSVETLWDSEDYEQYF
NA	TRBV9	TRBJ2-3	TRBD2	TGTGCCAGCAGCGTAGTAGCGGGGGGCCTGGATACGCAGTATTTT	CASSVVAGGLDTQYF
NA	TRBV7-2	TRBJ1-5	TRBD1	TGTGCCAGCAGCTTAATGGACAGGGGGAGTAGTCCCCAGCATTTT	CASSLMDRGSSPQHF
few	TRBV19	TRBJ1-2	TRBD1	TGTGCCAGTAGTGCACAGGGGGCTAACTATGGCTACACCTTC	CASSAQGANYGYTF
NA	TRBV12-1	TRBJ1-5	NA	TGTGCCAGCGGACTACAGGGGACACAGCCCCAGCATTTT	CASGLQGTQPQHF
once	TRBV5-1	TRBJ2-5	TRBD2	TGCGCCAGCAGCAAGAACTTTGGCGGGGGGTCGGAGACCCAGTACTTC	CASSKNFGGGSETQYF
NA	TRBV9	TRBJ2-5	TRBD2	TGTGCCAGCAGCGACGGGGGGGTCTTTGGGGAGACCCAGTACTTC	CASSDGGVFGETQYF
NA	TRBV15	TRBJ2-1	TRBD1	TGTGCCACCAAGAAGGATAGGGGGCCCTACAATGAGCAGTTCTTC	CATKKDRGPYNEQFF
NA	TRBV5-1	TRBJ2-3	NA	TGCGCCAGCAGCCGCGGACTGGATGGCACAGATACGCAGTATTTT	CASSRGLDGTDTQYF
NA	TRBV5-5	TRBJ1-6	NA	TGTGCCAGCAGCTTGTCAGGGGCTGCTCCACCCCTCCACTTT	CASSLSGAAPPLHF
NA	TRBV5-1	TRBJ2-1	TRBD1	TGCGCCAGCAGCTTGAGGGACAGGGCCGGTGAGCAGTTCTTC	CASSLRDRAGEQFF
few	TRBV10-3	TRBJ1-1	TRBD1	TGTGCCATCAGTGAGTCGGACAGGACTGAAGCTTTCTTT	CAISESDRTEAFF
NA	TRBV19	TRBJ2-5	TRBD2	TGTGCCAGTAGTATCGGAGCGGGGGTCCAAGAGACCCAGTACTTC	CASSIGAGVQETQYF
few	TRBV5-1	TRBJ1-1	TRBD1	TGCGCCAGCAGAGCAGGGGGCGCAGTAGAAGCTTTCTTT	CASRAGGAVEAFF
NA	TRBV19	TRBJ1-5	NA	TGTGCCAGTAGTATAGGACGGAGCCGAGATAGCAATCAGCCCCAGCATTTT	CASSIGRSRDSNQPQHF
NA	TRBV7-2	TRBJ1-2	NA	TGTGCCAGCAGCTTAGTCGGCGGGGGGACCTATGGCTACACCTTC	CASSLVGGGTYGYTF
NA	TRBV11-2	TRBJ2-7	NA	TGTGCCAGCAGCTTAGACTCCGGACAAGCCTACGAGCAGTACTTC	CASSLDSGQAYEQYF
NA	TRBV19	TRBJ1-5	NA	TGTGCCAGTAGTAAACAGGGTGGTAGTCAGCCCCAGCATTTT	CASSKQGGSQPQHF
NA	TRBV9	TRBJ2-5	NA	TGTGCCAGCATCCAAGGGTTGAGGGGGGGCCAAGAGACCCAGTACTTC	CASIQGLRGGQETQYF
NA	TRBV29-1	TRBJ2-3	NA	TGCAGCGTTTCCCGGGACACAGATACGCAGTATTTT	CSVSRDTDTQYF
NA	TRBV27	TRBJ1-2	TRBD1	TGTGCCAGCAGTGTGGGACAGGGGGCTAACTATGGCTACACCTTC	CASSVGQGANYGYTF
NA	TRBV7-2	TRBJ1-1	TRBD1	TGTGCCAGCAGAACGACAGGGGGCCTCACTGAAGCTTTCTTT	CASRTTGGLTEAFF
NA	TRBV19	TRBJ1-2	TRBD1	TGTGCCAGTAACCCAGGGGGCGGCTATGGCTACACCTTC	CASNPGGGYGYTF
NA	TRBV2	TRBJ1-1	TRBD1	TGTGCCAGCAGTGCACAGGGGGTGATGAACACTGAAGCTTTCTTT	CASSAQGVMNTEAFF
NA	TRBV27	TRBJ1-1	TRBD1	TGTGCCAGCAGTCGGGACAGCCTCATGAACACTGAAGCTTTCTTT	CASSRDSLMNTEAFF
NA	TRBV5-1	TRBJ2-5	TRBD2	TGCGCCAGCAGCTTTAGCGGGGGGAACCAAGAGACCCAGTACTTC	CASSFSGGNQETQYF
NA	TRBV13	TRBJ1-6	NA	TGTGCCAGCAGCCCCGGACAGTATAATTCACCCCTCCACTTT	CASSPGQYNSPLHF
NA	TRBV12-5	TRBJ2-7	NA	TGTGCTAGTGGCGTCCTCGGGGAGCAGTACTTC	CASGVLGEQYF
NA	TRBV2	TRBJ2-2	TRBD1	TGTGCCAGCAGCCCCCGGACAGGGGAGGAGCTGTTTTTT	CASSPRTGEELFF
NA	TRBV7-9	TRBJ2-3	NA	TGTGCCAGCAGCCTGTTTCCGGATACGCAGTATTTT	CASSLFPDTQYF
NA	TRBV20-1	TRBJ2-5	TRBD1	TGCAGTGCTAGTGTCCCCGACAGGGGGCTAGAGACCCAGTACTTC	CSASVPDRGLETQYF
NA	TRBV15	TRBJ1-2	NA	TGTGCCACCAGCAGAGAAGGGGGGGTGACTGGCTACACCTTC	CATSREGGVTGYTF
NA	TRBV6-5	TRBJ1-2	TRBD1	TGTGCCAGCACCGACACCGACAGGGGATTTAATGGCTACACCTTC	CASTDTDRGFNGYTF
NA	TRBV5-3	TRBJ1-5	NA	TGTGCCAGAAGCTTGAGGACAGCGTATAGCAATCAGCCCCAGCATTTT	CARSLRTAYSNQPQHF
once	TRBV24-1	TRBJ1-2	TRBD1	TGTGCCACCAGTGATGCCCGACAGGGGCCTGGCTACACCTTC	CATSDARQGPGYTF
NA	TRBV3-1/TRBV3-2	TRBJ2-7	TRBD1	TGTGCCAGCAGCGTAACGTCCGGGACAGGGTTGAGCGAGCAGTACTTC	CASSVTSGTGLSEQYF
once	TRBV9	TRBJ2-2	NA	TGTGCCAGCAGCGTTTCAGGCAACACCGGGGAGCTGTTTTTT	CASSVSGNTGELFF
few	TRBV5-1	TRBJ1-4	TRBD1	TGCGCCAGCAGCAAACAGGGGGCAGGAGATGAAAAACTGTTTTTT	CASSKQGAGDEKLFF
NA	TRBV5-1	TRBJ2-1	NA	TGCGCCAGCAGCTTGGGGCAGGGGTCCTACAATGAGCAGTTCTTC	CASSLGQGSYNEQFF
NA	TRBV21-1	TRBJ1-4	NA	TGTGCCAGCAGCAAAGCAGGGGGTGGAAAAGAAAAACTGTTTTTT	CASSKAGGGKEKLFF